The 9 T cell receptor beta chains below all came from one sample that was sequenced in a study of early T cells in non-severe SARS-CoV-2 infection. Each CDR3 protein gets one entry after TCRdb re-called the 5' RACE reads with MiXCR. The sample carries approximately 70,000 distinct CDR3 sequences, approximately 12% recorded once. Sample: whole blood. These receptors all stem from an adult who was a healthcare worker with PCR-confirmed SARS-CoV-2 infection or an uninfected control (not recorded which).

This clonotype was detected only a few times. The CDR3 DNA follows: TGTGCCAGCAGCCCCCGGATCGCAGGGAGGCCCTACGAGCAGTACTTC. It encodes CASSPRIAGRPYEQYF. This rearrangement joins TRBV7-6 to TRBJ2-7; possibly TRBD2 for D (6 bases). Germline assignment: CDR1 SGHVS and CDR2 FNYEAQ. This CDR3 has 16 residues. V gave up 5 bases and J gave up 2 bases, with 19 bases separating them.

In this sample, this clonotype turned up many times. J is TRBJ2-3 and V is TRBV29-1; TRBD2 agrees at 11 bases. Germline V lookup: CDR1 SQVTM, CDR2 ANQGSEA. Germline trimming cut 5 bases from V and 4 bases from J; bases unmatched to any gene: 11. This CDR3 region has 16 residues. The DNA for the CDR3 is TGCAGCGTTAGGACTAGCGGGTTACCCCGGGCAGATACGCAGTATTTT. As protein: CSVRTSGLPRADTQYF.

V usage is TRBV7-6 and J usage is TRBJ2-6, with D possibly TRBD1 on 5 matching bases. V lost 5 bases and J 0 bases, leaving 11 bases between the germline ends. Germline loops: CDR1 SGHVS, CDR2 FNYEAQ. The CDR3 contains 16 residues. The CDR3 loop is CASSHDGASGANVLTF. The CDR3 nucleotides are TGTGCCAGCAGCCATGATGGGGCCTCTGGGGCCAACGTCCTGACTTTC.

This clonotype was observed a few times. This chain joins TRBV18 and TRBJ2-1; perhaps D is TRBD1 or TRBD2 (5 bases each). CDR3 length equals 17 residues. CDR1 is KGHSH, CDR2 LQKENI, per germline. The germline V and J ends were trimmed by 0 bases and 4 bases, with 16 bases remaining between them. This CDR3 reads CASSPPLGLAGYNEQFF. The CDR3 coding sequence is TGTGCCAGCTCACCACCGTTGGGGCTAGCCGGTTACAATGAGCAGTTCTTC.

This clonotype was recorded many times. The V call is TRBV7-9, the J call TRBJ1-4; 9 bases match TRBD1. CDR1 is SEHNR, CDR2 FQNEAQ, per germline (reference sequence). Trimming took 4 bases from V and 3 from J; bases not matched to a gene: 3. This CDR3 comprises 15 residues. CDR3 protein: CASSYRGPANEKLFF. In nucleotides, the CDR3 is TGTGCCAGCAGCTACAGGGGGCCGGCTAATGAAAAACTGTTTTTT.

The chain couples TRBV10-3 to TRBJ1-5, with D possibly matching TRBD1 (5 bases). The germline V gene encodes CDR1 ENHRY and CDR2 SYGVKD. The CDR3 consists of 12 residues. Trimming removed 3 bases from V and 7 bases from J, with 7 bases in between. The CDR3 bases are TGTGCCATCAGTGACGGGGACCAGCCCCAGCATTTT. Translation gives CAISDGDQPQHF.

This clonotype was counted a few times. The rearrangement joins TRBV20-1 to TRBJ2-5, with 10 bases identical to TRBD2. V trimming: 1 base; J trimming: 5 bases; junction bases outside the gene matches: 7. CDR1 is DFQATT, CDR2 SNEGSKA, per germline (reference sequence). The CDR3 is made up of 15 amino acids. CDR3 nucleotides: TGCAGTGCTAGAGCCCGGGGACTAGCGATGGAGACCCAGTACTTC. Its translation: CSARARGLAMETQYF.

This clonotype has just a few counts. This rearrangement joins TRBV6-1 to TRBJ1-5, with 7 bases that match TRBD1. V shed 2 bases and J 4 bases; nucleotides not matched to a gene: 8. Germline values: CDR1 MNHNS, CDR2 SASEGT. The CDR3 extends over 16 amino acids. The CDR3 bases are TGTGCCAGCAGTGAATCGGGCAGGGGGAGGAATCAGCCCCAGCATTTT. The encoded protein is CASSESGRGRNQPQHF.

This clonotype was observed a handful of times. This sequence joins TRBV18 and TRBJ2-7; tentatively, D is TRBD1 (5 bases). Trimming removed 1 base at V and 2 bases at J, with 12 bases between. The CDR3 has 15 amino acids. The germline CDR1 and CDR2 sequences are KGHSH and LQKENI. The CDR3 protein is CASSPLDSAAYEQYF. Written as DNA, the CDR3 is TGTGCCAGCTCACCACTAGACAGTGCCGCCTACGAGCAGTACTTC.